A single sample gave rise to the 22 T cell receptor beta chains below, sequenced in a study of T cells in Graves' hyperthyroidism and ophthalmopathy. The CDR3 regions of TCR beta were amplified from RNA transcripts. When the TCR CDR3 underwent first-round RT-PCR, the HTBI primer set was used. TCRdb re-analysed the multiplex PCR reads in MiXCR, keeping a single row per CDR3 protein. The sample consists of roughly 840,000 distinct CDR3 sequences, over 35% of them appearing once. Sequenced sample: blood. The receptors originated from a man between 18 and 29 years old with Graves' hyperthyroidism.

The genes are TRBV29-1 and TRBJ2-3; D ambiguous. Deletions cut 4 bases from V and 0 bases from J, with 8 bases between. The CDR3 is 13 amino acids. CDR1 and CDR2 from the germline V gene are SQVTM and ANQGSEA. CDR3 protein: CSVGRESTDTQYF. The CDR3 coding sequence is TGCAGCGTTGGAAGGGAAAGCACAGATACGCAGTATTTT.

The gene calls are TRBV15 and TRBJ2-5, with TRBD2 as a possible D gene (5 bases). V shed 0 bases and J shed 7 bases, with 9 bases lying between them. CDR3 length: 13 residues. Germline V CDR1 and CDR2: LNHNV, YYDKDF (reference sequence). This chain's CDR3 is CATSRDAAGTQYF. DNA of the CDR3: TGTGCCACCAGCAGAGATGCCGCGGGGACCCAGTACTTC. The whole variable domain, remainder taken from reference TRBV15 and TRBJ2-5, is DAMVIQNPRYQVTQFGKPVTLSCSQTLNHNVMYWYQQKSSQAPKLLFHYYDKDFNNEADTPDNFQSRRPNTSFCFLDIRSPGLGDTAMYLCATSRDAAGTQYFGPGTRLLVL.

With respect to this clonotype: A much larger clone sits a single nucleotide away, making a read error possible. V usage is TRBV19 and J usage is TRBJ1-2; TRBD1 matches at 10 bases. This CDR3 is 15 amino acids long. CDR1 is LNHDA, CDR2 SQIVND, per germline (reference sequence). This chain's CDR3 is CASTPATGGHYGHTF. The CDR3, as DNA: TGTGCCAGTACCCCGGCGACAGGGGGCCACTATGGCCACACCTTC.

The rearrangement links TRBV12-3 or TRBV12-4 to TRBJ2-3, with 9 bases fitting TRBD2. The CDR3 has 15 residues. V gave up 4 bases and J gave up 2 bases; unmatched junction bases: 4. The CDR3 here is CASSSEREDTDTQYF. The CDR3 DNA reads TGTGCCAGCAGTTCCGAGCGGGAGGACACAGATACGCAGTATTTT.

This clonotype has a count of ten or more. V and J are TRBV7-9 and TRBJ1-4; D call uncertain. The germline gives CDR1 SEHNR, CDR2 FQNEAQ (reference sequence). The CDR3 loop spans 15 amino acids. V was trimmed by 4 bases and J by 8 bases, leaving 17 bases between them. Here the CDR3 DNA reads TGTGCCAGCAGCTCCCCCGCGCAGGCGTGGGAAAAACTGTTTTTT. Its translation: CASSSPAQAWEKLFF.

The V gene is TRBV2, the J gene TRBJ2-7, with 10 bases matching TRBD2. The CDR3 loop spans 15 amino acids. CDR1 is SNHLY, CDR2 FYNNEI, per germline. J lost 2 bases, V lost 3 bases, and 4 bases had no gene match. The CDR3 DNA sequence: TGTGCCAGCAGTGACGGGCTAGCGGGGGCCTACGAGCAGTACTTC. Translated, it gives CASSDGLAGAYEQYF.

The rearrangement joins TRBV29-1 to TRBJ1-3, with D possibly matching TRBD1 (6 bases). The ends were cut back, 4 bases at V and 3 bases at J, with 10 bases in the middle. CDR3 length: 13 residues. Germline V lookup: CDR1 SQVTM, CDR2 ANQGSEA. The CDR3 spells CSVGGDIGNTIYF. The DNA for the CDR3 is TGCAGCGTTGGAGGGGACATTGGAAACACCATATATTTT.

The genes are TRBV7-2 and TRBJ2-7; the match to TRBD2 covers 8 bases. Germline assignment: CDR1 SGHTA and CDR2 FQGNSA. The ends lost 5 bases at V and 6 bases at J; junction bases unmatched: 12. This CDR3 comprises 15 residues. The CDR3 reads CASSPEGSGVGEQYF. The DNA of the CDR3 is TGTGCCAGCAGCCCTGAGGGTAGCGGGGTAGGCGAGCAGTACTTC.

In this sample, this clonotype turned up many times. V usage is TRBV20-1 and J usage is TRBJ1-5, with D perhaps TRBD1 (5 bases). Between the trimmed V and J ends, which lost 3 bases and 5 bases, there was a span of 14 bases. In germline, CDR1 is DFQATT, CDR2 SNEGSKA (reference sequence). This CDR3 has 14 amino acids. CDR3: CSASLGQGHQPQHF. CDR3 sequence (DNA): TGCAGTGCTAGTTTGGGTCAGGGACATCAGCCCCAGCATTTT.

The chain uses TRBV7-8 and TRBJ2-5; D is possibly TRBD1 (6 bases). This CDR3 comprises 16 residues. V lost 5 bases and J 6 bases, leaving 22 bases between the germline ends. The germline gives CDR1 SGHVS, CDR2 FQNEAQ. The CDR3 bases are TGTGCCAGCAGCAGGGCCGTGGGGGCTAGAAGTCAGACCCAGTACTTC. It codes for CASSRAVGARSQTQYF.

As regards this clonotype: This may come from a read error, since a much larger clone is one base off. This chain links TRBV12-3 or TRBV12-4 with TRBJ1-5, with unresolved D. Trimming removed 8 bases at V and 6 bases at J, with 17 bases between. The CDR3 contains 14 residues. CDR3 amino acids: CASGTASEGQPQHF. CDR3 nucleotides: TGTGCCAGCGGCACCGCCTCAGAGGGTCAGCCCCAGCATTTT.

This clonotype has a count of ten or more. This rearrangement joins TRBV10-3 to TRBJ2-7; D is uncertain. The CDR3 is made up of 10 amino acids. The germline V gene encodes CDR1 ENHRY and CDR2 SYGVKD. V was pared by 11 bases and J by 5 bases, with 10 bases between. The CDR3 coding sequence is TGTGCCCGCCATCAGGACGAGCAGTACTTC. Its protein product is CARHQDEQYF.

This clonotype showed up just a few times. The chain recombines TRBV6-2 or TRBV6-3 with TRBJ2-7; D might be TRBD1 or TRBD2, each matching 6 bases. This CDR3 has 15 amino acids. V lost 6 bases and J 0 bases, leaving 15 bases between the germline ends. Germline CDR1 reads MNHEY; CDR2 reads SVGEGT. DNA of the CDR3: TGTGCCAGCAGCCAGGGGACGGACTACTCCTACGAGCAGTACTTC. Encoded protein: CASSQGTDYSYEQYF.

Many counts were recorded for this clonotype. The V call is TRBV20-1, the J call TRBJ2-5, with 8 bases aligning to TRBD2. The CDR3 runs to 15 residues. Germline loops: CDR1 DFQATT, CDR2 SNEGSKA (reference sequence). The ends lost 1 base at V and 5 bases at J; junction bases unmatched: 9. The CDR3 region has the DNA TGCAGTGCTAGAGTGCCTGGCGGGGGGAGGGAGACCCAGTACTTC. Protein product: CSARVPGGGRETQYF.

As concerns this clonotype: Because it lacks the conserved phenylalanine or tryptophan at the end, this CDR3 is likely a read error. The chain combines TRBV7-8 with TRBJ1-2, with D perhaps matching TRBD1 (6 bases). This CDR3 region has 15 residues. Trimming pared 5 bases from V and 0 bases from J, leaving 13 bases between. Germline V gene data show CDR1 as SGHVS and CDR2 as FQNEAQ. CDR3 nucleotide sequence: TGTGCCAGCAGCCCTGGGACACTAGCTAACTATGGCTACACCTCC. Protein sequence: CASSPGTLANYGYTS.

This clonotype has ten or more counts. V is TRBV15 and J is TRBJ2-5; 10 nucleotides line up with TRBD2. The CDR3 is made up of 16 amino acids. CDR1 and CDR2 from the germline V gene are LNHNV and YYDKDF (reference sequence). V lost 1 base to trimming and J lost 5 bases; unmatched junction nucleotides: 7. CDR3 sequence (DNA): TGTGCCACCAGCAGAGCTTTACTAGCGGGATTGGAGACCCAGTACTTC. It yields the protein CATSRALLAGLETQYF.

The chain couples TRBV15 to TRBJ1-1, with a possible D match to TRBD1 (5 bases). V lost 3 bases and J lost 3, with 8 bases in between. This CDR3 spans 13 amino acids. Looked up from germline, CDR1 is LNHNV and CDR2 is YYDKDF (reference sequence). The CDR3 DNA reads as TGTGCCACCAGCAGCGAAGGGGACACTGAAGCTTTCTTT. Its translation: CATSSEGDTEAFF.

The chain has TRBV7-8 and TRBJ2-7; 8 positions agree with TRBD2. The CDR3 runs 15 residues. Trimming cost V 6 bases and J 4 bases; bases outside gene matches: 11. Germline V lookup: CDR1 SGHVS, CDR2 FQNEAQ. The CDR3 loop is CASSQRLANFYEQYF. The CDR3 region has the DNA TGTGCCAGCAGTCAGAGACTAGCGAACTTTTACGAGCAGTACTTC.

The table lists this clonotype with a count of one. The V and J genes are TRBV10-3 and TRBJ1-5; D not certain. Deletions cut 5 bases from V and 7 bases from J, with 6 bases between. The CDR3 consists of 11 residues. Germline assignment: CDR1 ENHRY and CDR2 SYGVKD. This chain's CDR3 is CAISPGQPQHF. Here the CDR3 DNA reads TGTGCCATCAGTCCCGGACAGCCCCAGCATTTT.

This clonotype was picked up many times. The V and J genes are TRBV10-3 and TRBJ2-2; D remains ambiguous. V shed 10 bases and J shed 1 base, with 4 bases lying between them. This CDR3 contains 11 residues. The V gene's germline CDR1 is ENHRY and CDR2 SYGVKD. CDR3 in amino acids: CATQNTGELFF. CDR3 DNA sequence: TGTGCCACCCAGAACACCGGGGAGCTGTTTTTT.

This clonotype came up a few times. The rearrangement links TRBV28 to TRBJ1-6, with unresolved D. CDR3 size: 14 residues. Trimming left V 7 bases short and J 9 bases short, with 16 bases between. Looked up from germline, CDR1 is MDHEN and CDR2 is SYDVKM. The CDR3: CASIPDGVGSPLHF. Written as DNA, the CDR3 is TGTGCCAGCATTCCCGACGGGGTGGGTTCACCCCTCCACTTT.

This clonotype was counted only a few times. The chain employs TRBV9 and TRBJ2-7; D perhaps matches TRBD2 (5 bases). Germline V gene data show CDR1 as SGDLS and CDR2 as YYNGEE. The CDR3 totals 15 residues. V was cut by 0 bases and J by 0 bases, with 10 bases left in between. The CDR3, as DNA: TGTGCCAGCAGCGTAGGATCCGGGGACTCCTACGAGCAGTACTTC. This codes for CASSVGSGDSYEQYF.